The source of this TCR beta chain is a study of cytomegalovirus exposure and HLA in healthy donors. Overall study: The study's early data release held about 80 million unique TCRs from HLA-typed donors.

Healthy bone marrow donors formed the donor group. Study findings and constraints: Being productive about 90% or about 30% of the time was typical of most TCR beta V segments in an earlier analysis. Across donors, sequencing depth was assumed by presence/absence analyses to be roughly uniform.

On this clone: What it binds is not known.

The germline V gene has CDR1 SGHDT and CDR2 YYEEEE. The V end lost 0 bases, the J end lost 6 bases, and 12 bases lay between the germline ends. This CDR3 region has 14 residues. Both 60 Vbeta primers and 13 Jbeta primers went into the PCR. Method: immunoSEQ multiplex PCR; TCRdb's copy keeps in-frame clones and lacks some. The repertoire consists of around 230,000 clones, with 60% to 80% occurring once and the leading ten covering 1.5% to 2%. This TCR derives from a male donor in good health and CMV-seronegative. The specimen sequenced was PBMCs. V is TRBV5-6 and J is TRBJ1-1; TRBD1 might be the D (6 bases). This chain's CDR3 is CASSLGGHGAEAFF. In DNA, the CDR3 is TGTGCCAGCAGCTTGGGGGGGCATGGGGCTGAAGCTTTCTTT.